This T cell receptor (beta chain) was profiled in a study of CD8 T cells in ankylosing spondylitis. Study conclusions and caveats: Disease-linked clones were CD8+ and relatively rare in peripheral blood. Made up of eight highly homologous variants, a TCR beta motif appeared characteristic of ankylosing spondylitis blood.

V was trimmed by 1 base and J by 7 bases, leaving 15 bases between them. The germline gives CDR1 DFQATT, CDR2 SNEGSKA (reference sequence). The CDR3 runs to 14 residues. Libraries for TCR beta were made by quantitative 5'-RACE with molecular barcodes. TCRdb recomputed calls from the 5' RACE reads with MiXCR, one row per CDR3 protein. The sample contains 200,000 to 300,000 distinct CDR3 sequences, roughly 25% of which appear only once. This clonotype turned up a few times. The antigen is unknown. Source material: blood, either unsorted or a sorted T cell fraction (not recorded which). This clonotype originated in a male donor with ankylosing spondylitis or in good health (not recorded which). This chain connects TRBV20-1 to TRBJ2-3, with a possible D match to TRBD1 (5 bases). The CDR3 reads CSARVPRHRYTQYF. In nucleotides, the CDR3 is TGCAGTGCTAGAGTGCCCCGACACAGGTATACGCAGTATTTT.